This TCR beta chain comes out of a study of CD8+ T cells in alopecia areata. This clone appeared a few times. V lost 3 bases, J lost 3 bases, and 12 bases lay in between. This CDR3 comprises 14 residues. Extracted RNA was reverse transcribed into cDNA, the sequencing template. The assay was immunoSEQ multiplex PCR, and TCRdb's table has in-frame clones only and misses some. The sample gives about 190,000 clones, roughly 61% of which show up once; around 12% is in the top ten. The treatment denotes: oral pan-JAK inhibitor, 5-10 mg twice daily. The sequence was collected from a human donor with alopecia areata. This chain connects TRBV23-1 to TRBJ2-7, with a possible D match to TRBD1 (6 bases). TRBV23-1 is an ORF; its function is uncertain. The sequencing used CD8+ T cells sorted from blood, collected at week 24, from a patient treated with tofacitinib. The CDR3 nucleotides read TGCGCCAGCAGTCACCGGACAGCCATCTACGAGCAGTACTTC. Translation: CASSHRTAIYEQYF.